One and the same sample provided the 18 T cell receptor beta chains below, sequenced in a study of T cell repertoires in cytomegalovirus infection. Via MiXCR, TCRdb re-called the reads, giving one row per CDR3 protein. Here the sample spans about 680,000 distinct CDR3 sequences, approximately 24% being singletons. The specimen was CD8+ T cells from PBMCs. The origin of the receptors is a human donor in good health (CMV status not recorded). Some clones in this sample may be carry-over from other donors' samples.

The chain uses TRBV19 and TRBJ2-2; D is possibly TRBD2 (6 bases). V was cut by 8 bases and J by 7 bases, with 20 bases left in between. The CDR3 is 15 residues long. Per germline, CDR1 LNHDA and CDR2 SQIVND (reference sequence). CDR3 nucleotide sequence: TGTGCCAGTGACCCTCGACCGGGAGCCGGCGGGGAGCTGTTTTTT. This translates into CASDPRPGAGGELFF.

The CDR3 DNA follows: TGCAGTGCTACCGGGACCTCCACCGGGGAGCTGTTTTTT. Amino acids: CSATGTSTGELFF. The J gene is TRBJ2-2, the V gene TRBV20-1, with D perhaps assigned TRBD1 or TRBD2 (5 bases each). CDR1 and CDR2 from the germline V gene are DFQATT and SNEGSKA (reference sequence). Trimming left V 4 bases short and J 4 bases short, with 10 bases between. CDR3 length equals 13 residues.

The chain couples TRBV20-1 to TRBJ1-1; no clear D gene. Trimming removed 5 bases at V and 7 bases at J, with 8 bases between. This CDR3 comprises 10 residues. Germline V gene sequence: CDR1 DFQATT, CDR2 SNEGSKA (reference sequence). Here the CDR3 reads CSARMVEAFF. For the CDR3, the DNA is TGCAGTGCTCGAATGGTTGAAGCTTTCTTT.

This clonotype was detected many times. The rearrangement uses TRBV28 and TRBJ1-5; 8 nucleotides align to TRBD1. The CDR3 is 14 residues long. Germline V gene lookup returns CDR1 MDHEN and CDR2 SYDVKM. Trimming cost V 7 bases and J 7 bases; bases outside gene matches: 9. The CDR3 loop is CASTVTGVGQPQHF. The CDR3, as DNA: TGTGCCAGCACCGTGACAGGGGTAGGACAGCCCCAGCATTTT.

The J gene is TRBJ2-5, the V gene TRBV28; a possible D gene is TRBD2 (5 bases). Germline CDR1 and CDR2: MDHEN and SYDVKM. The CDR3 runs 14 residues. Trimming left V 7 bases short and J 2 bases short, with 14 bases between. CDR3: CASTGLGSQETQYF. Here the CDR3 DNA reads TGTGCCAGCACCGGACTGGGAAGTCAAGAGACCCAGTACTTC.

This clonotype has only one observation. The CDR3 end shows no conserved phenylalanine or tryptophan, and so a read error is likely. CDR3 region: CASSITGYTEAFL. CDR3 bases: TGTGCCAGCAGTATAACAGGGTACACTGAAGCTTTCTTA. This chain connects TRBV28 to TRBJ1-1; D is possibly TRBD1 (6 bases). The germline CDR1 and CDR2 sequences are MDHEN and SYDVKM. Trimming took off 5 bases at V and 3 bases at J, with 10 bases between the two ends. There are 13 residues in the CDR3.

The chain carries TRBV14 and TRBJ2-3; D uncertain. Germline assignment: CDR1 SGHDN and CDR2 FVKESK. CDR3 size: 15 residues. Trimming took off 2 bases at V and 0 bases at J, with 9 bases between the two ends. Written as DNA, the CDR3 is TGTGCCAGCAGCCAACACCCGACTAGCACAGATACGCAGTATTTT. It encodes CASSQHPTSTDTQYF.

This rearrangement joins TRBV29-1 to TRBJ1-1; possibly TRBD1 for D (5 bases). CDR1 is SQVTM and CDR2 is ANQGSEA in the germline V gene. The length of the CDR3 is 16 residues. Trimming cost V 0 bases and J 1 base, with 15 bases left between them. Here the CDR3 DNA reads TGCAGCGTTGAAGAAGGGACCCCAGCCTCGAACACTGAAGCTTTCTTT. This sequence encodes CSVEEGTPASNTEAFF.

This rearrangement joins TRBV28 to TRBJ1-2, with D tentatively TRBD1 (5 bases). V was cut by 3 bases and J by 5 bases, with 16 bases left in between. CDR1 is MDHEN, CDR2 SYDVKM, per germline. This CDR3 region has 15 residues. The DNA of the CDR3 is TGTGCCAGCAGTTTGGAGGGGCGCTCCAATTATGGCTACACCTTC. Encoded protein: CASSLEGRSNYGYTF.

This chain uses TRBV5-6 with TRBJ1-1, with D possibly TRBD1 on 5 matching bases. Deletions cut 0 bases from V and 6 bases from J, with 12 bases between. CDR3 size: 14 residues. Germline V gene data show CDR1 as SGHDT and CDR2 as YYEEEE. The CDR3 reads CASSLEAGWPEAFF. CDR3 nucleotides: TGTGCCAGCAGCTTGGAGGCAGGGTGGCCTGAAGCTTTCTTT.

The chain uses TRBV20-1 and TRBJ1-1; maybe TRBD1 (6 bases). CDR1 and CDR2 from the germline V gene are DFQATT and SNEGSKA (reference sequence). Between the trimmed V and J ends, which lost 0 bases and 0 bases, there was a span of 14 bases. The CDR3 length is 16 residues. This CDR3 reads CSARDTPQGLNTEAFF. The CDR3, as DNA: TGCAGTGCTAGAGACACACCTCAGGGGTTGAACACTGAAGCTTTCTTT.

This clonotype was detected only a few times. V and J are TRBV29-1 and TRBJ2-1; no definite D call. Germline V gives CDR1 SQVTM, CDR2 ANQGSEA. This CDR3 is built from 9 residues. Trimming stripped 4 bases from V and 6 bases from J, with 1 base between. CDR3 nucleotides: TGCAGCGTTGCCAATGAGCAGTTCTTC. This translates into CSVANEQFF.

This clonotype was counted between two and nine times. This sequence joins TRBV28 and TRBJ2-6; TRBD2 matches 8 bases. CDR3 length: 16 residues. CDR1 is MDHEN and CDR2 is SYDVKM in the germline V gene. J was trimmed by 6 bases and V by 1 base; bases with no gene match: 5. In nucleotides, the CDR3 is TGTGCCAGCAGTTTATTTGTCGGGGGGGTGGCCAACGTCCTGACTTTC. Its translation: CASSLFVGGVANVLTF. Full variable domain (outside the CDR3, taken from reference TRBV28 and TRBJ2-6): DVKVTQSSRYLVKRTGEKVFLECVQDMDHENMFWYRQDPGLGLRLIYFSYDVKMKEKGDIPEGYSVSREKKERFSLILESASTNQTSMYLCASSLFVGGVANVLTFGAGSRLTVL.

This clonotype was detected many times. Here the CDR3 reads CASSLKAGQGQFYSSYNEQFF. The CDR3 region has the DNA TGTGCCAGCAGTTTAAAGGCGGGACAGGGCCAATTCTATAGCTCCTACAATGAGCAGTTCTTC. This chain connects TRBV12-3 or TRBV12-4 to TRBJ2-1, with TRBD1 matching 9 bases. The CDR3 sequence is 21 residues long. V lost 2 bases to trimming and J lost 0 bases; unmatched junction nucleotides: 17.

This chain connects TRBV6-5 to TRBJ1-2; no clear D. The CDR3 is 18 amino acids. Trimming pared 4 bases from V and 0 bases from J, leaving 21 bases between. Per germline, CDR1 MNHEY and CDR2 SVGAGI. The CDR3 loop reads CASSFGLGWWEANYGYTF. CDR3 nucleotides: TGTGCCAGCAGTTTCGGTCTGGGATGGTGGGAAGCTAACTATGGCTACACCTTC.

V gene TRBV12-3 or TRBV12-4 combines with J gene TRBJ1-1; D remains unclear. Trimming pared 6 bases from V and 2 bases from J, leaving 13 bases between. This CDR3 spans 14 amino acids. CDR3 in amino acids: CASSRWTGNTEAFF. The CDR3 DNA reads TGTGCCAGCAGCCGTTGGACGGGAAACACTGAAGCTTTCTTT.

In this sample, this clonotype turned up a few times. The chain carries TRBV6-2 or TRBV6-3 and TRBJ2-7; 9 bases line up with TRBD1. This CDR3 is built from 17 residues. The V segment lost 6 bases and the J segment 0 bases; nucleotides outside the gene matches: 12. The germline CDR1 and CDR2 sequences are MNHEY and SVGEGT. CDR3 in amino acids: CASRTGTGTLFSYEQYV. In DNA, the CDR3 is TGTGCCAGCAGAACCGGGACAGGGACCCTTTTCTCCTACGAGCAGTACGTC.

This rearrangement joins TRBV20-1 to TRBJ2-1; 8 bases match TRBD2. The CDR3 length is 12 residues. Germline V CDR1 and CDR2: DFQATT, SNEGSKA (reference sequence). J gave up 3 bases and V 8 bases, and 3 bases lay outside the gene matches. The CDR3 region is CSSLADYNEQFF. The CDR3 DNA sequence: TGCAGTTCACTAGCGGACTACAATGAGCAGTTCTTC.